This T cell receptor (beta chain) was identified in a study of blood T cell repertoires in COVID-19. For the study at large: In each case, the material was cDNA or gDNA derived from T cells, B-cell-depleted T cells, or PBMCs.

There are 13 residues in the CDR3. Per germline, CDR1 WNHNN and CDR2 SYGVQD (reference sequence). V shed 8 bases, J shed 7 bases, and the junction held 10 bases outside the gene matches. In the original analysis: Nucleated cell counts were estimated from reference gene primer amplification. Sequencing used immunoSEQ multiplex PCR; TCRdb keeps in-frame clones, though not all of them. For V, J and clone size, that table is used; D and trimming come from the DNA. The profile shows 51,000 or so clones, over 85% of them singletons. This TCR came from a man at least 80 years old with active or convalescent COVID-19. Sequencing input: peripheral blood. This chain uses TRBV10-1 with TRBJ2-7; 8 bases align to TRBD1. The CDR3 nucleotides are TGCGCCAGCTCCCCGCGGACAGGGAAGGAGCAGTACTTC. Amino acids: CASSPRTGKEQYF.